The present T cell receptor beta chain was sequenced within a study of radiotherapy plus CTLA-4 blockade in lung cancer (dated by TCRdb to 2016 to 2019). Concerning the study at large: Among enrolled patients, under 20% had an objective response and 31% reached disease control.

Points the paper makes about the study in general: TCR clones derived from tumors expanded in peripheral blood after treatment with radiotherapy and ipilimumab. Increased serum interferon-beta after radiation, together with early dynamic changes in blood T cell clones, were reported to be the strongest predictors of response.

About this clone itself: Its antigen remains unidentified. Base qualities are not recorded, but no much larger clone differs from it by a single base.

Focal radiation therapy combined with CTLA-4 blockade (ipilimumab) was tested in patients with chemo-refractory metastatic non-small-cell lung cancer. CDR1 LNHDA and CDR2 SQIVND were looked up in the germline V gene (reference sequence). The CDR3 holds 15 amino acids from the cysteine to the phenylalanine. Only CDR3 DNA remains: 45 bases, in frame from the first base. The V end loses 3 bases and the J end loses 1 base, and a stretch of 9 bases separates them. The receptor library was made with the immunoSEQ multiplex PCR assay. Held by TCRdb, this immuneACCESS table contains in-frame sequences only and omits some clones. Under half of the omission traces to an unresolved V gene where checked; the cause of the rest is unknown. The table for this sample lists about 120,000 clones; roughly 80% of them were counted only once. The ten largest clones take up 5.2% of the sample.

The sequence derives from a human donor with non-small cell lung cancer who had a partial response to radiotherapy plus ipilimumab. Recombination linked TRBV19 to TRBJ2-2; no confident D gene assignment can be made. Source: peripheral blood, taken from a patient treated with radiotherapy plus ipilimumab. For the CDR3, the sequence is CASSIAELNTGELFF. In nucleotide form, the sequence is TGTGCCAGTAGTATTGCGGAATTGAACACCGGGGAGCTGTTTTTT.